This T cell receptor beta chain came from a study of blood T cell repertoires in COVID-19. Looking at the study overall: COVID-19 samples collected from the United States, Italy and Spain covered acute and convalescent phases.

CDR1 is SGHRS and CDR2 is YFSETQ in the germline V gene. The CDR3 has 15 amino acids. V trimming: 1 base; J trimming: 5 bases; junction bases outside the gene matches: 4. Per the authors' pipeline: It was from reference gene primer amplification that nucleated cell counts were estimated. Using immunoSEQ multiplex PCR, the repertoire was profiled, and TCRdb retains in-frame clones only, with some absent. The DNA was the basis for D and trimming; V, J and clone size are from that table. The table lists about 69,000 clones, roughly nine tenths of them singletons. Specimen: peripheral blood. The clonotype was recovered from a woman aged 45 to 65 with active COVID-19. This chain connects TRBV5-1 to TRBJ2-2; 8 bases agree with TRBD2. The CDR3 region is CASSLSGGDTGELFF. The CDR3 nucleotides are TGCGCCAGCAGCTTGAGCGGGGGAGATACCGGGGAGCTGTTTTTT.